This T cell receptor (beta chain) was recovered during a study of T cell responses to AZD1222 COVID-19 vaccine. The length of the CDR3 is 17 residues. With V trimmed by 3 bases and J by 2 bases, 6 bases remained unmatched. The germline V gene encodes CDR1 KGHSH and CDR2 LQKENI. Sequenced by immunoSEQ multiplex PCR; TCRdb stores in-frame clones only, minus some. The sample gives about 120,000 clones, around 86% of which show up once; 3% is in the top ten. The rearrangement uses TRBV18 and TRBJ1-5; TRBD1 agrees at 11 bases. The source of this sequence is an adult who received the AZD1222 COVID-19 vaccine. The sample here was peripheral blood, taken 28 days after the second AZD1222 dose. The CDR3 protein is CASSPLRTGGGNQPQHF. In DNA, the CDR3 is TGTGCCAGCTCACCTTTGAGGACAGGGGGCGGCAATCAGCCCCAGCATTTT.